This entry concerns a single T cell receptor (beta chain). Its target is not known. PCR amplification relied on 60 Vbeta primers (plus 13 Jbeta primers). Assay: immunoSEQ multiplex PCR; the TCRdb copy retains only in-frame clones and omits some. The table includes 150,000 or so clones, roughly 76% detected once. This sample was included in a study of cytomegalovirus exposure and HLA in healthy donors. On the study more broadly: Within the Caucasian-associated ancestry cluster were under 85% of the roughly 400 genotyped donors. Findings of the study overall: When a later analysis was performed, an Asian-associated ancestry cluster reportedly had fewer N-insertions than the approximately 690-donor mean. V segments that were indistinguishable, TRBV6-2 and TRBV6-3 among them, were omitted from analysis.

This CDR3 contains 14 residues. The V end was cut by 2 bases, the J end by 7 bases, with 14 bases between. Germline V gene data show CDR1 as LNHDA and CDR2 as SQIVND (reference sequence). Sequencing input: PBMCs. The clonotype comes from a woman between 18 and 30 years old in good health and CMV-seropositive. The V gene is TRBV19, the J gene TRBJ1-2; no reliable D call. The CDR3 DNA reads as TGTGCCAGTAGTATAAACAGATCCTTTAGTGGCTACACCTTC. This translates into CASSINRSFSGYTF.